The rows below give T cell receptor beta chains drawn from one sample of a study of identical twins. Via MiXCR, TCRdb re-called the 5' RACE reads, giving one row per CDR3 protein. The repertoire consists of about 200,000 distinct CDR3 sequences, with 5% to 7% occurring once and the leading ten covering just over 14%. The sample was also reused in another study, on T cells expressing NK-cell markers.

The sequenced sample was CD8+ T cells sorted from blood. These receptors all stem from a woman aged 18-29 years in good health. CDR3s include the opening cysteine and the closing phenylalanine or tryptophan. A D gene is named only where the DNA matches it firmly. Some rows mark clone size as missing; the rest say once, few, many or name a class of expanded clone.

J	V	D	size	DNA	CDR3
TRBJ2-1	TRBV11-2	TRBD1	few	TGTGCCAGCAGCTTCCGTACCTCAGGGGGTGAGCAGTTCTTC	CASSFRTSGGEQFF
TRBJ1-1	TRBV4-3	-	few	TGCGCCAGCAGCCAAGATCTGCGTATAGAAGCTTTCTTT	CASSQDLRIEAFF
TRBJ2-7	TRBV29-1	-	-	TGCAGCGTTATACCCGGGGGCTACGAGCAGTACTTC	CSVIPGGYEQYF
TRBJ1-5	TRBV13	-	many	TGTGCCAGCAGCTCGGGACGGGGCGGGAAGCCCCAGCATTTT	CASSSGRGGKPQHF
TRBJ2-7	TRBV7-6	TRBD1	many	TGTGCCAGCAGCACAGGGAGGACAGGGATGCAGTACTTC	CASSTGRTGMQYF
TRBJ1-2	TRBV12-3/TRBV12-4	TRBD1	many	TGTGCCAGCAGACCTGGGACAGACCGATATGGCTACACCTTC	CASRPGTDRYGYTF
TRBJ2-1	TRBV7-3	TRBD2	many	TGTGCCAGCAGCTCCTTAGCGGGGGGGAGGTACAATGAGCAGTTCTTC	CASSSLAGGRYNEQFF
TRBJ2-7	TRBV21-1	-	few	TGTGCCAGCAGGGCCGCGGGAGGCTCCTACGAGCAGTACTTC	CASRAAGGSYEQYF
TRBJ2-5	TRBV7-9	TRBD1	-	TGTGCCAGCAGCTCGGGACAGGGCGTTGAGGAGACCCAGTACTTC	CASSSGQGVEETQYF
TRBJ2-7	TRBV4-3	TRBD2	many	TGCGCCAGCAGCCCGGAGGTTCTAGCGGGACCCTACGAGCAGTACTTC	CASSPEVLAGPYEQYF
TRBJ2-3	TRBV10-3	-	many	TGTGCCATCAGTGAGCGGGTCCAAGGATCAGATACGCAGTATTTT	CAISERVQGSDTQYF
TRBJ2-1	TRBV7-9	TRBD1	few	TGTGCCAGCAGCACGAGACAGGGCTACAATGAGCAGTTCTTC	CASSTRQGYNEQFF
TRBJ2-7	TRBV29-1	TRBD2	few	TGCAGCGCCGGTGGTCGGGAGGGCGTGCCAGTATACGAGCAGTACTTC	CSAGGREGVPVYEQYF
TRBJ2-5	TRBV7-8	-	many	TGTGCCAGCAGCTTATGGGTTGGGGAGACCCAGTACTTC	CASSLWVGETQYF
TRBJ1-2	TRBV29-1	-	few	TGCAGCGTTGATGGGGGCGGATCCTACTATGGCTACACCTTC	CSVDGGGSYYGYTF
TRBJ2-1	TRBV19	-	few	TGTGCCAGTAGTATAGTAAGTGGCGGGGTGTACAATGAGCAGTTCTTC	CASSIVSGGVYNEQFF